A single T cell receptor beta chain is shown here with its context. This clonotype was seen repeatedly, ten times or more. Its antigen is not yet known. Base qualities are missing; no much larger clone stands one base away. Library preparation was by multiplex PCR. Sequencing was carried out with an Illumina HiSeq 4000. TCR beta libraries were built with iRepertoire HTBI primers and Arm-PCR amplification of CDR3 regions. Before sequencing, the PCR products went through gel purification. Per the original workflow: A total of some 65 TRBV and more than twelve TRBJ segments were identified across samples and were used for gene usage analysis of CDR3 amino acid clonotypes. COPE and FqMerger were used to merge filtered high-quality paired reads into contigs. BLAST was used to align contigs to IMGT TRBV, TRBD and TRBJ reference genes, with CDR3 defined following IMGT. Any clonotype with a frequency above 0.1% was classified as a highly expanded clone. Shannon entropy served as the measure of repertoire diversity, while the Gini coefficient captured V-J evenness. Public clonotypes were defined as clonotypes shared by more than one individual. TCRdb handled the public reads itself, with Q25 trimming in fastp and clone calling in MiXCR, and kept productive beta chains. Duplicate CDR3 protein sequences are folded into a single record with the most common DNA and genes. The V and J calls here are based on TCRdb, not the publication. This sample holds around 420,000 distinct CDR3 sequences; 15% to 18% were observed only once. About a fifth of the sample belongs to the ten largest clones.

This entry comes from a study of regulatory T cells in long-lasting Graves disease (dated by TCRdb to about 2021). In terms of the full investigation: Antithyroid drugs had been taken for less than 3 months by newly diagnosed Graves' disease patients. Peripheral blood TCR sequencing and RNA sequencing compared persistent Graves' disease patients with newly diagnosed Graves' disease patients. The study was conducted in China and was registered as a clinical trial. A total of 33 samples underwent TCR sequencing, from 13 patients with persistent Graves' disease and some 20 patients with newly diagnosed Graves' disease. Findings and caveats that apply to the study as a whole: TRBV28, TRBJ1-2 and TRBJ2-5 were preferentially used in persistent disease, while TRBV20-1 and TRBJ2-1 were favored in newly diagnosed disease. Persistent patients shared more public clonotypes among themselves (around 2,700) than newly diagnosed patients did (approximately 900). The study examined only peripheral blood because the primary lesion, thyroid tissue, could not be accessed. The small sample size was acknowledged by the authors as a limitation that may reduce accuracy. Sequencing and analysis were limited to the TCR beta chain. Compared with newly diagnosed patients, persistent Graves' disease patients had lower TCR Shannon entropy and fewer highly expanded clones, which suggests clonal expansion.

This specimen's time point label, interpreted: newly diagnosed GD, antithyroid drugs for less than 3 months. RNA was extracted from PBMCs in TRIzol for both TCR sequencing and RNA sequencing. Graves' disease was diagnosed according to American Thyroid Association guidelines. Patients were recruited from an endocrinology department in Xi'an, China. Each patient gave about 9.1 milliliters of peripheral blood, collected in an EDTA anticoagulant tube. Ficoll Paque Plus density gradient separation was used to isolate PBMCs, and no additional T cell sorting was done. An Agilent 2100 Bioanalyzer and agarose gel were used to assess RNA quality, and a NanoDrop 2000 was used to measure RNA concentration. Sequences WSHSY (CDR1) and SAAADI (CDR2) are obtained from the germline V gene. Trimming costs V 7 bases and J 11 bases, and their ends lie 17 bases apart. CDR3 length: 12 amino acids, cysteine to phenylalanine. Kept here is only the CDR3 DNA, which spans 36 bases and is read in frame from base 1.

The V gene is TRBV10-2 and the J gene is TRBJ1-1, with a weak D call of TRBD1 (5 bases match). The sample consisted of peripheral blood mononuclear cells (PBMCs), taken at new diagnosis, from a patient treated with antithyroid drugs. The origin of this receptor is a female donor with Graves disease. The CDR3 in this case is CASTRTGPLAFF. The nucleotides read TGCGCCAGCACCAGAACGGGACCGTTGGCTTTCTTT.